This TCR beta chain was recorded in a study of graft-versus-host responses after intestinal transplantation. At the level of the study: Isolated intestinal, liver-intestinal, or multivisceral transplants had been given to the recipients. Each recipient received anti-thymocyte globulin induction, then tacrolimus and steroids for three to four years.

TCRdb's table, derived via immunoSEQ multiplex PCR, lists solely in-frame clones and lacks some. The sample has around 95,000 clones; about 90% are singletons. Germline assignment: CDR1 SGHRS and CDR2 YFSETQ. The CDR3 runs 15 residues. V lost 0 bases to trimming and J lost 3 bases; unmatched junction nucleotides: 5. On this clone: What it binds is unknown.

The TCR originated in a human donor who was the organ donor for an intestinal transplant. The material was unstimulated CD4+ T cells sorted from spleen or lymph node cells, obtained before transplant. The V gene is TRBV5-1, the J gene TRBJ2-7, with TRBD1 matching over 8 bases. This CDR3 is CASSLGSGGVYEQYF. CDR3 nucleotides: TGCGCCAGCAGCTTGGGGTCAGGGGGCGTCTACGAGCAGTACTTC.